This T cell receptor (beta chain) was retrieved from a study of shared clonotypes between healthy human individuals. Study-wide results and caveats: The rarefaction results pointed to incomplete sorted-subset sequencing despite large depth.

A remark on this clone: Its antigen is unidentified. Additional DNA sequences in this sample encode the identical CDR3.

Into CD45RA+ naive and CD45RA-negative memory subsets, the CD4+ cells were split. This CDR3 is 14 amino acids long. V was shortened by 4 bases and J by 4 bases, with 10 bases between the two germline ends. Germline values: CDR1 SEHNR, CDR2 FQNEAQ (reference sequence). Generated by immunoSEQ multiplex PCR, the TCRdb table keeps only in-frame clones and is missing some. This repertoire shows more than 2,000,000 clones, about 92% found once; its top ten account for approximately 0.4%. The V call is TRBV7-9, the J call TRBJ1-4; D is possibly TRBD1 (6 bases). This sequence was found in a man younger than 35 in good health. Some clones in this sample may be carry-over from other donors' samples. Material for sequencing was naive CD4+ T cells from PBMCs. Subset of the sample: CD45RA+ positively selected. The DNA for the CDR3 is TGTGCCAGCAGCTATAGACAGGATAATGAAAAACTGTTTTTT. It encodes CASSYRQDNEKLFF.